Shown below are 26 T cell receptor beta chains from a single sample sequenced in a study of T cell responses to AZD1222 COVID-19 vaccine (TCRdb year 2021). Library generation was performed with the immunoSEQ multiplex PCR assay. TCRdb took over this immuneACCESS table, retaining in-frame rearrangements with V and J assigned. Such tables are incomplete; in checked studies, under half of the missing clones stem from an unresolved V gene, and the remainder is unexplained. Recorded for this sample are approximately 190,000 clones; approximately 91% of them occurred a single time. In total, the top ten clones hold 0.95% to 1% of the sample. In the paper's terms, the time point label means: baseline before first vaccination. The sample was peripheral blood, taken on day 0 of AZD1222 vaccination. The receptors were gathered from an adult in good health.

V is TRBV9 and J is TRBJ2-1; D is unresolved. Deletions cut 3 bases from V and 4 bases from J, with 11 bases between. Germline V gene data show CDR1 as SGDLS and CDR2 as YYNGEE. The CDR3 is made up of 14 amino acids. The CDR3 DNA sequence: TGTGCCAGCAGCGGAGGTATAACGTACAATGAGCAGTTCTTC. This codes for CASSGGITYNEQFF.

This chain joins TRBV13 and TRBJ2-5; D call uncertain. CDR3 length: 11 residues. V gave up 2 bases and J gave up 5 bases, with 3 bases separating them. Per germline, CDR1 PRHDT and CDR2 FYEKMQ (reference sequence). The DNA of the CDR3 is TGTGCCAGCAGCTTAAAGGAGACCCAGTACTTC. This encodes CASSLKETQYF. Supplemented by reference TRBV13 and TRBJ2-5, the full variable domain reads AAGVIQSPRHLIKEKRETATLKCYPIPRHDTVYWYQQGPGQDPQFLISFYEKMQSDKGSIPDRFSAQQFSDYHSELNMSSLELGDSALYFCASSLKETQYFGPGTRLLVL.

CDR3 DNA: TGTGCCAGCAGATACGGCCCACTTTTTGGCTACACCTTC. Translating it yields CASRYGPLFGYTF. The rearrangement joins TRBV6-5 to TRBJ1-2; D not certain. Trimming took 6 bases from V and 7 from J, leaving 15 bases between them. The CDR3 extends over 13 amino acids. Germline V gene sequence: CDR1 MNHEY, CDR2 SVGAGI.

The V call is TRBV6-1, the J call TRBJ1-3; no definite D call. Looked up from germline, CDR1 is MNHNS and CDR2 is SASEGT. Trimming cost V 3 bases and J 6 bases, with 6 bases left between them. CDR3 length equals 12 residues. CDR3 protein: CASSEFANTIYF. The DNA of the CDR3 is TGTGCCAGCAGTGAGTTTGCAAACACCATATATTTT.

V usage is TRBV5-4 and J usage is TRBJ2-2; D is possibly TRBD1 (6 bases). Germline loops: CDR1 SGHNT, CDR2 YYREEE (reference sequence). The CDR3 is made up of 16 amino acids. Trimming pared 4 bases from V and 1 base from J, leaving 14 bases between. The CDR3 DNA sequence: TGTGCCAGCAGCATCAGCAGGGGAATGAACACCGGGGAGCTGTTTTTT. This encodes CASSISRGMNTGELFF.

This clone was counted between two and nine times. The chain couples TRBV29-1 to TRBJ1-1, with D possibly TRBD1 on 5 matching bases. Trimming took 6 bases from V and 1 from J, leaving 12 bases between them. The CDR3 extends over 13 amino acids. Germline-derived CDR1 and CDR2 are SQVTM and ANQGSEA. The CDR3 DNA sequence: TGCAGCGTATTCCCTACAGGGAACACTGAAGCTTTCTTT. Its protein is CSVFPTGNTEAFF.

V usage is TRBV18 and J usage is TRBJ1-2; D is perhaps TRBD1 (6 bases). V shed 6 bases and J shed 4 bases, with 9 bases lying between them. This CDR3 comprises 12 residues. The germline V gene has CDR1 KGHSH and CDR2 LQKENI. In DNA form, the CDR3 reads TGTGCCAGCTCCCGGGACATCTATGGCTACACCTTC. Translated, it gives CASSRDIYGYTF.

The chain has TRBV29-1 and TRBJ2-5; no firm D call. CDR1 and CDR2 from the germline V gene are SQVTM and ANQGSEA. The CDR3 length is 11 residues. The V end lost 6 bases, the J end lost 5 bases, and 10 bases lay between the germline ends. The CDR3 loop is CSVTHTETQYF. The DNA of the CDR3 is TGCAGCGTCACCCACACGGAGACCCAGTACTTC.

This chain uses TRBV12-5 with TRBJ1-2; perhaps TRBD1 as D (5 bases). Germline values: CDR1 LGHNT, CDR2 FRNRAP. The CDR3 runs 14 residues. Trimming stripped 5 bases from V and 5 bases from J, with 15 bases between. DNA of the CDR3: TGTGCTAGTGGTGTGGGGGAAGACTCTTATGGCTACACCTTC. Protein sequence: CASGVGEDSYGYTF. Combining the CDR3 with reference TRBV12-5 and TRBJ1-2 gives the whole variable domain DARVTQTPRHKVTEMGQEVTMRCQPILGHNTVFWYRQTMMQGLELLAYFRNRAPLDDSGMPKDRFSAEMPDATLATLKIQPSEPRDSAVYFCASGVGEDSYGYTFGSGTRLTVV.

This clone was counted once. The chain is built from TRBV11-3 and TRBJ2-1; D might be TRBD2 (5 bases). CDR1 SGHNT and CDR2 YENEEA come from the germline V gene. This CDR3 contains 12 residues. The V end was cut by 6 bases, the J end by 7 bases, with 10 bases between. The CDR3 bases are TGTGCCAGCAGTGGATCGGGGAATGAGCAGTTCTTC. It codes for CASSGSGNEQFF.

The CDR3 spells CASFESGARTANTGELFF. The CDR3, as DNA: TGTGCCAGCTTCGAAAGTGGGGCGAGGACAGCGAACACCGGGGAGCTGTTTTTT. The chain recombines TRBV27 with TRBJ2-2; possible D gene TRBD1, 6 bases. This CDR3 has 18 residues. Between the trimmed V and J ends, which lost 8 bases and 0 bases, there was a span of 22 bases. The germline V gene has CDR1 MNHEY and CDR2 SMNVEV (reference sequence).

V and J are TRBV2 and TRBJ2-5, with D perhaps matching TRBD2 (5 bases). The CDR3 loop spans 13 amino acids. The germline V gene encodes CDR1 SNHLY and CDR2 FYNNEI. Trimming pared 4 bases from V and 3 bases from J, leaving 9 bases between. In DNA form, the CDR3 reads TGTGCCAGCAGTGGCCCGGGAAAAGAGACCCAGTACTTC. It translates to CASSGPGKETQYF.

The rearrangement uses TRBV9 and TRBJ2-2, with D possibly being TRBD2 (5 bases). Germline-derived CDR1 and CDR2 are SGDLS and YYNGEE. Trimming took 0 bases from V and 4 from J, leaving 13 bases between them. The CDR3 length is 16 residues. The CDR3 loop is CASSVAGRGSTGELFF. CDR3 coding DNA: TGTGCCAGCAGCGTAGCTGGCAGAGGGAGCACCGGGGAGCTGTTTTTT.

The chain uses TRBV27 and TRBJ1-2; the match to TRBD1 covers 8 bases. Germline values: CDR1 MNHEY, CDR2 SMNVEV (reference sequence). The CDR3 spans 15 residues. Trimming at V came to 5 bases and at J to 7 bases, leaving 12 bases not matched to a gene. CDR3 sequence (DNA): TGTGCCAGCAGTCCCCATCGGACAGGGCACCCTGGCTACACCTTC. Translation: CASSPHRTGHPGYTF.

The chain joins TRBV5-1 to TRBJ2-1; a possible D gene is TRBD1 (6 bases). The CDR3 length is 14 residues. Per the germline V gene, CDR1 is SGHRS and CDR2 is YFSETQ. Between the trimmed V and J ends, which lost 1 base and 5 bases, there was a span of 10 bases. The CDR3 protein is CASSLTGSDNEQFF. Here the CDR3 DNA reads TGCGCCAGCAGCTTGACAGGGAGTGACAATGAGCAGTTCTTC.

J is TRBJ1-1 and V is TRBV28; no firm D call. V was trimmed by 10 bases and J by 0 bases, leaving 12 bases between them. The CDR3 sequence is 13 residues long. Germline-derived CDR1 and CDR2 are MDHEN and SYDVKM. The CDR3 nucleotides are TGTGCCACCCTTTGGCGAGTGAACACTGAAGCTTTCTTT. Protein sequence: CATLWRVNTEAFF.

The J gene is TRBJ1-5, the V gene TRBV5-5, with 9 bases lining up with TRBD1. The CDR3 runs to 18 residues. V was pared by 0 bases and J by 7 bases, with 14 bases of the junction left unmatched. Germline CDR1 and CDR2: SGHKS and YYEKEE (reference sequence). CDR3 amino acids: CASSLEPSGTGNVQPQHF. The CDR3 region has the DNA TGTGCCAGCAGCTTGGAGCCCTCCGGGACAGGGAATGTCCAGCCCCAGCATTTT.

V is TRBV7-2 and J is TRBJ2-7; 8 positions match TRBD2. Germline loops: CDR1 SGHTA, CDR2 FQGNSA. The V segment lost 0 bases and the J segment 6 bases; nucleotides outside the gene matches: 4. The CDR3 spans 14 residues. For the CDR3, the DNA is TGTGCCAGCAGCTTAGCCAGCGGGAGCAGCGAGCAGTACTTC. Translation gives CASSLASGSSEQYF.

The rearrangement uses TRBV11-2 and TRBJ2-6; D gene unclear. The CDR3 has 14 residues. The germline V and J ends were trimmed by 5 bases and 2 bases, with 7 bases remaining between them. CDR1 and CDR2 (germline): SGHAT, FQNNGV. Here the CDR3 DNA reads TGTGCCAGCAGCGGCCTTACTGGGGCCAACGTCCTGACTTTC. It is translated as CASSGLTGANVLTF.

The chain combines TRBV28 with TRBJ1-5; D remains unclear. The ends were cut back, 1 base at V and 7 bases at J, with 5 bases in the middle. The length of the CDR3 is 12 residues. From germline, CDR1 is MDHEN and CDR2 SYDVKM. CDR3 region: CASSLYKQPQHF. CDR3 bases: TGTGCCAGCAGTTTATACAAACAGCCCCAGCATTTT.

The chain combines TRBV27 with TRBJ1-2; TRBD1 is a possible D gene (5 bases). The V gene lost 6 bases and the J gene lost 6 bases, with 11 bases spanning the gap. The CDR3 totals 12 residues. CDR1 is MNHEY, CDR2 SMNVEV, per germline (reference sequence). This CDR3 reads CASRTGDHGYTF. CDR3 DNA: TGTGCCAGCAGAACAGGCGACCATGGCTACACCTTC.

The sample holds one count of this clone. The chain is built from TRBV5-1 and TRBJ1-2; D unresolved. V lost 0 bases and J 5 bases, leaving 11 bases between the germline ends. Germline assignment: CDR1 SGHRS and CDR2 YFSETQ. This CDR3 region has 14 residues. CDR3 sequence: CASSLGPAGYGYTF. CDR3 DNA: TGCGCCAGCAGCTTGGGCCCGGCGGGATATGGCTACACCTTC.

The chain couples TRBV5-8 to TRBJ1-5; D call uncertain. The CDR3 is 15 amino acids. V dropped 2 bases and J dropped 4 bases, with 13 bases sitting between them. Germline loops: CDR1 SGHTS, CDR2 YDEGEE. CDR3 sequence reads: CASSFPGVGNQPQHF. CDR3 sequence (DNA): TGTGCCAGCAGCTTCCCCGGCGTGGGGAATCAGCCCCAGCATTTT. The complete variable domain, with remaining parts taken from reference TRBV5-8 and TRBJ1-5, reads EAGVTQSPTHLIKTRGQQATLRCSPISGHTSVYWYQQALGLGLQFLLWYDEGEERNRGNFPPRFSGRQFPNYSSELNVNALELEDSALYLCASSFPGVGNQPQHFGDGTRLSIL.

The chain joins TRBV3-1 (or the pseudogene TRBV3-2) to TRBJ1-2; 9 bases line up with TRBD1. Losses at the gene ends were 3 bases for V and 4 bases for J; bases not matched to a gene: 6. CDR1 is LGHDT, CDR2 YNNKEL, per germline (reference sequence). CDR3 length equals 15 residues. This CDR3 is CASSHRTGDPYGYTF. The DNA for the CDR3 is TGTGCCAGCAGCCACAGGACAGGGGATCCCTATGGCTACACCTTC.

The gene calls are TRBV3-1 (or the pseudogene TRBV3-2) and TRBJ1-5; no reliable D call. In germline, CDR1 is LGHDT, CDR2 YNNKEL (reference sequence). Trimming stripped 4 bases from V and 1 base from J, with 5 bases between. The CDR3 is 13 amino acids. The CDR3 DNA reads as TGTGCCAGCAGCCGAGGGAGCAATCAGCCCCAGCATTTT. Amino acid sequence: CASSRGSNQPQHF.

The chain recombines TRBV11-2 with TRBJ2-7; no clear D. The V end lost 1 base, the J end lost 6 bases, and 13 bases lay between the germline ends. The germline V gene has CDR1 SGHAT and CDR2 FQNNGV. The CDR3 has 14 residues. The CDR3 protein is CASSLVSRSGEQYF. As DNA, the CDR3 is TGTGCCAGCAGCTTAGTTTCGAGGTCCGGCGAGCAGTACTTC. Filled out from reference TRBV11-2 and TRBJ2-7, the complete variable domain reads EAGVAQSPRYKIIEKRQSVAFWCNPISGHATLYWYQQILGQGPKLLIQFQNNGVVDDSQLPKDRFSAERLKGVDSTLKIQPAKLEDSAVYLCASSLVSRSGEQYFGPGTRLTVT.